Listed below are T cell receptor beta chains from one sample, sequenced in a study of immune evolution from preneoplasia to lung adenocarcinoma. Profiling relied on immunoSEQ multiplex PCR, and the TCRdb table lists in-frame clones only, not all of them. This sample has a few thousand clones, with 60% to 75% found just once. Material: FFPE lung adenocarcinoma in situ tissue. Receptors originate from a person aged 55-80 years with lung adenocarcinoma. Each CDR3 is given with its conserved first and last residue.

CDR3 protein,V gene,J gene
CASSQEARASSPLHF,TRBV18,TRBJ1-6
CASSTDGFNSPLHF,TRBV28,TRBJ1-6
CSVDDDEQFF,TRBV29-1,TRBJ2-1
CAWSGGITDTQYF,TRBV30,TRBJ2-3
CASSLEGGPNQPQHF,TRBV5-1,TRBJ1-5
CASSLGQGVTEAFF,TRBV27,TRBJ1-1
CASSPGTSGAYEQYF,TRBV4-3,TRBJ2-7
CASSLELRNGEQFF,TRBV7-6,TRBJ2-1
CASRDLDGTEAFF,TRBV5-5,TRBJ1-1
CASSMLGRARSGYTF,TRBV19,TRBJ1-2
CASSYYGTQYF,TRBV6-6,TRBJ2-5
CASRWTGAGDTQYF,TRBV14,TRBJ2-3
CASSSGDRGLTGELFF,TRBV5-8,TRBJ2-2
CAWSVLPGQGNTEAFF,TRBV30,TRBJ1-1
CASSLRDRPTDTQYF,TRBV9,TRBJ2-3
CSVEPRSGNGYTF,TRBV29-1,TRBJ1-2
CAWSGADEVNTEAFF,TRBV30,TRBJ1-1
CASSLGQGYSEAFF,TRBV5-6,TRBJ1-1
CASTIGGTGVGYGYTF,TRBV19,TRBJ1-2
CASSTGSKMNTEAFF,TRBV11-2,TRBJ1-1
CASSDSTGTGSGELFF,TRBV6-4,TRBJ2-2
CASSFDWRLDTQYF,TRBV5-1,TRBJ2-3
CASSEQGVGTGELFF,TRBV5-1,TRBJ2-2
CASSQTVMNTEAFF,TRBV4-1,TRBJ1-1
CASSLVRDSNQPQHF,TRBV7-2,TRBJ1-5
CASSGRSSYEQYF,TRBV9,TRBJ2-7
CASSQGAQRAGDTQYF,TRBV4-2,TRBJ2-3
CASSPLRINNSPLHF,TRBV6-1,TRBJ1-6
CATSRTSGSYNEQFF,TRBV15,TRBJ2-1
CASSPRAGSLMNTEAFF,TRBV18,TRBJ1-1
CASSQGDTRGDEQFF,TRBV4-1,TRBJ2-1
CARDGYTF,TRBV19,TRBJ1-2
CASRRTENTEAFF,TRBV19,TRBJ1-1
CASSSGDGFYF,TRBV7-9,TRBJ2-5
CASSVTSGTRNFYEQYF,TRBV19,TRBJ2-7
CASSLGEATITEAFF,TRBV11-2,TRBJ1-1
CASSSFNTGELFF,TRBV7-2,TRBJ2-2
CASSSWTSGGRNTGELFF,TRBV11-3,TRBJ2-2
CSVGGWGLTDTQYF,TRBV29-1,TRBJ2-3
CASSFYRDGDEKLFF,TRBV28,TRBJ1-4
CASSPSGSTDTQYF,TRBV6-5,TRBJ2-3
CASSFGSGKTQYF,TRBV5-1,TRBJ2-5
CASTDRAKNIQYF,TRBV27,TRBJ2-4
CASGTLQGYYGYTF,TRBV28,TRBJ1-2
CASSTQYHGSGYTF,TRBV9,TRBJ1-2
CASSLQQGWRYF,TRBV5-8,TRBJ2-3
CASSQAWPGRRAYEQYF,TRBV4-1,TRBJ2-7
CASSESFGGTYF,TRBV25-1,TRBJ2-7